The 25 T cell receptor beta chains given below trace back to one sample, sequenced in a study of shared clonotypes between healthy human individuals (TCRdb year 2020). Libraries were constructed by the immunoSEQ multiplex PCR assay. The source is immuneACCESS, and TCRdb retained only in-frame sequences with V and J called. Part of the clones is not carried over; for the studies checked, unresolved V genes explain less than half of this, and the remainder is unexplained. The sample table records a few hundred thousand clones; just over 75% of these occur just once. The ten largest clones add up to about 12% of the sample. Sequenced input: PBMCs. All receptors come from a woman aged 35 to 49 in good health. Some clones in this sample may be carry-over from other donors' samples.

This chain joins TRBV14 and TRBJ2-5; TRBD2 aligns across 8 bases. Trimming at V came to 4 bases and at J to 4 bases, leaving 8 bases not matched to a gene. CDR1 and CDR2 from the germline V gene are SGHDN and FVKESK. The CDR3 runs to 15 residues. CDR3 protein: CASSLTAGVLETQYF. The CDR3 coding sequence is TGTGCCAGCAGCCTCACAGCGGGAGTCCTAGAGACCCAGTACTTC.

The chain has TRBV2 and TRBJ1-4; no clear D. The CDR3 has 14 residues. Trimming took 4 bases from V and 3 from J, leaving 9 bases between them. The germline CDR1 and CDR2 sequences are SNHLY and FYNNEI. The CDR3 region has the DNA TGTGCCAGCAGTGGACGGGCCCCTAATGAAAAACTGTTTTTT. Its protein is CASSGRAPNEKLFF.

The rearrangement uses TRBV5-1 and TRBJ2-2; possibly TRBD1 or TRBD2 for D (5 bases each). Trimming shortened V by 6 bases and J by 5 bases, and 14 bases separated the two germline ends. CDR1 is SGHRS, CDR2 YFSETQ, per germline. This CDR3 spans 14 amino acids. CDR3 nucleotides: TGCGCCAGCATAGCGACAGACTTTACCGGGGAGCTGTTTTTT. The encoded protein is CASIATDFTGELFF.

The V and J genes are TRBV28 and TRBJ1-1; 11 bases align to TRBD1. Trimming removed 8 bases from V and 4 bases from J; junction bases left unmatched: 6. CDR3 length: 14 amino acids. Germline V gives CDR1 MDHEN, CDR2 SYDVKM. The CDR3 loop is CASGGQGARTEAFF. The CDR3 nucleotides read TGTGCCAGCGGCGGACAGGGGGCGCGCACTGAAGCTTTCTTT.

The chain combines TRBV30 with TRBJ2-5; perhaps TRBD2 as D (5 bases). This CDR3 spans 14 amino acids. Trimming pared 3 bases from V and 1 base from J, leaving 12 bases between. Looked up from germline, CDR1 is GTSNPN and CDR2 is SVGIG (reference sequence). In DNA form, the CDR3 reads TGTGCCTGGAGCGGTTCGAGGGCCCAAGAGACCCAGTACTTC. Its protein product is CAWSGSRAQETQYF.

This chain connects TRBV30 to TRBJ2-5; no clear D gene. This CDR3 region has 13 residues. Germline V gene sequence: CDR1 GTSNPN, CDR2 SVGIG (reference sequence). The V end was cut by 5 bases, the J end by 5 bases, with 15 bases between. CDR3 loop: CAWGVGSLETQYF. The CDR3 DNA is TGTGCCTGGGGGGTCGGATCGTTGGAGACCCAGTACTTC.

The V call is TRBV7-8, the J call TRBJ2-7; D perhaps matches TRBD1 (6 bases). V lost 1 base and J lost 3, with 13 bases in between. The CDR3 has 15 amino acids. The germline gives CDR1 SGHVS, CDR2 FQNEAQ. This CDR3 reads CASSLVTGPFYEQYF. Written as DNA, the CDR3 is TGTGCCAGCAGCTTAGTTACAGGGCCCTTCTACGAGCAGTACTTC.

The CDR3 DNA reads TGCGCCAGCAGCTTTTACGGGGATAGCAATCAGCCCCAGCATTTT. Amino acid sequence: CASSFYGDSNQPQHF. This rearrangement joins TRBV5-1 to TRBJ1-5; D is ambiguous. V dropped 2 bases and J dropped 0 bases, with 9 bases sitting between them. CDR3 length: 15 residues. CDR1 SGHRS and CDR2 YFSETQ come from the germline V gene. Full variable domain (missing parts from reference TRBV5-1 and TRBJ1-5): KAGVTQTPRYLIKTRGQQVTLSCSPISGHRSVSWYQQTPGQGLQFLFEYFSETQRNKGNFPGRFSGRQFSNSRSEMNVSTLELGDSALYLCASSFYGDSNQPQHFGDGTRLSIL.

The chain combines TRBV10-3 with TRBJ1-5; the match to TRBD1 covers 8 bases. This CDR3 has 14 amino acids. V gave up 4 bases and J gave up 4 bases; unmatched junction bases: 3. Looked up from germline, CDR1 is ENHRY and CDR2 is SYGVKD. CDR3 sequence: CAISATGVNQPQHF. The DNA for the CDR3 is TGTGCCATCAGTGCGACAGGGGTTAATCAGCCCCAGCATTTT.

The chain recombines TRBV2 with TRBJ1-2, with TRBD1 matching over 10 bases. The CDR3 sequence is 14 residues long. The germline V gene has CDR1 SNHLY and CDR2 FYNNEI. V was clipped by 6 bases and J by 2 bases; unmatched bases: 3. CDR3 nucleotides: TGTGCCAGCAGGGGGACAGGGGTCAACTATGGCTACACCTTC. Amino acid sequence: CASRGTGVNYGYTF.

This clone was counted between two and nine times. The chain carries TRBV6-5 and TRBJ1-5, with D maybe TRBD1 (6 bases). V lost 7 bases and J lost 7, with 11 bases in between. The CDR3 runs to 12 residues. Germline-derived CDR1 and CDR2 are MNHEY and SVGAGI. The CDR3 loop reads CASNFRGQPQHF. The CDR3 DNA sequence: TGTGCCAGCAACTTCAGGGGCCAGCCCCAGCATTTT.

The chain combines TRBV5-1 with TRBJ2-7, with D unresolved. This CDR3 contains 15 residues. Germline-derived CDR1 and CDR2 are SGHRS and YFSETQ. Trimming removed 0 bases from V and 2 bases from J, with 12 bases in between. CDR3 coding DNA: TGCGCCAGCAGCTTGGCGGGTGTGGGCCCCTACGAGCAGTACTTC. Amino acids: CASSLAGVGPYEQYF.

CDR3 protein: CASSQQGIYGYTF. The CDR3 bases are TGTGCCAGCAGCCAACAGGGGATTTATGGCTACACCTTC. This chain connects TRBV28 to TRBJ1-2; 7 bases are a match to TRBD1. Germline CDR1 and CDR2: MDHEN and SYDVKM. V shed 6 bases, J shed 5 bases, and the junction held 6 bases outside the gene matches. This CDR3 is built from 13 residues.

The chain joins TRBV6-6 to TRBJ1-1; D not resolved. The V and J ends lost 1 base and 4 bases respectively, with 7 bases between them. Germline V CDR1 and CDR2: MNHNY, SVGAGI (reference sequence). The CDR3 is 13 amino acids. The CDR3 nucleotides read TGTGCCAGCAGTTACTTGGGGAGCACTGAAGCTTTCTTT. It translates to CASSYLGSTEAFF.

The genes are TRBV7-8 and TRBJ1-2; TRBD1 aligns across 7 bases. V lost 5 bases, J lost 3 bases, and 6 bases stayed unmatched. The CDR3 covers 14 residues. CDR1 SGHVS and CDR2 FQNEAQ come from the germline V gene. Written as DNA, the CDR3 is TGTGCCAGCAGCCAACGGACAGGAGACTATGGCTACACCTTC. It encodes CASSQRTGDYGYTF.

The CDR3 loop reads CASSYGRSEFEAFF. The CDR3 bases are TGTGCCAGCAGTTACGGGAGGTCGGAGTTTGAAGCTTTCTTT. The chain is built from TRBV27 and TRBJ1-1; D call uncertain. The germline CDR1 and CDR2 sequences are MNHEY and SMNVEV (reference sequence). Trimming cost V 4 bases and J 7 bases, with 16 bases left between them. This CDR3 spans 14 amino acids.

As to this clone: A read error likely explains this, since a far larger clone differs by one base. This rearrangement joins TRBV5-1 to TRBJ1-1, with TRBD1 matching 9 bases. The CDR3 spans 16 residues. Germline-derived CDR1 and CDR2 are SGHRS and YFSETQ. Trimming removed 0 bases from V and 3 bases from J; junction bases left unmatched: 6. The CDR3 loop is CASSLGTGVEDTEAFF. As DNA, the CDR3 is TGCGCCAGCAGCTTGGGGACAGGGGTTGAGGACACTGAAGCTTTCTTT.

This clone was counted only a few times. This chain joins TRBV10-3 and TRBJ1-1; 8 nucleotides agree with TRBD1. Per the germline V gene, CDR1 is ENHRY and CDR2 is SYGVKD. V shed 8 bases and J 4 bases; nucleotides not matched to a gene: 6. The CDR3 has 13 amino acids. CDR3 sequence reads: CAIAPDRATEAFF. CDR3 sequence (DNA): TGTGCCATCGCCCCGGACAGGGCCACTGAAGCTTTCTTT.

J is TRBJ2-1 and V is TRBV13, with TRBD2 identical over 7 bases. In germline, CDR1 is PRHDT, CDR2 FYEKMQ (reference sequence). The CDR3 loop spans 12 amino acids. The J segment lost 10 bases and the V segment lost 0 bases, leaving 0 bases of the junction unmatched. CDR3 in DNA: TGTGCCAGCAGCTTAGGGCGGGAGGAGCAGTTCTTC. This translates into CASSLGREEQFF. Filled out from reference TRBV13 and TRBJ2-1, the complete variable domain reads AAGVIQSPRHLIKEKRETATLKCYPIPRHDTVYWYQQGPGQDPQFLISFYEKMQSDKGSIPDRFSAQQFSDYHSELNMSSLELGDSALYFCASSLGREEQFFGPGTRLTVL.

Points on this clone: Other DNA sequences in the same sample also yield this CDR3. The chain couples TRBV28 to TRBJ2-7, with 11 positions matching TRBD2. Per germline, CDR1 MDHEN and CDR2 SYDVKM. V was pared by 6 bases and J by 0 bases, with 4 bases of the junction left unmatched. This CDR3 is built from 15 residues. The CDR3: CASSPSGRSSYEQYF. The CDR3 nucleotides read TGTGCCAGCAGCCCTAGCGGGAGGAGCTCCTACGAGCAGTACTTC.

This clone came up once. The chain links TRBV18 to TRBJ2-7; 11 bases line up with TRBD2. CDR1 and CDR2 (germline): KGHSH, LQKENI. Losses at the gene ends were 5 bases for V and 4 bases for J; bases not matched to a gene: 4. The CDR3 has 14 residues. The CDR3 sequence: CASSGGTSGYEQYF. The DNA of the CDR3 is TGTGCCAGCTCAGGCGGGACTAGCGGTTACGAGCAGTACTTC.

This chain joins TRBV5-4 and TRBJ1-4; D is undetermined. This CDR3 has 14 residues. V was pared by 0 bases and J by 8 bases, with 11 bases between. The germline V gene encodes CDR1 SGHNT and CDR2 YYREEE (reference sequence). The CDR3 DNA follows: TGTGCCAGCAGCTTGGCCCCGGGAGGGGAAAAACTGTTTTTT. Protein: CASSLAPGGEKLFF.

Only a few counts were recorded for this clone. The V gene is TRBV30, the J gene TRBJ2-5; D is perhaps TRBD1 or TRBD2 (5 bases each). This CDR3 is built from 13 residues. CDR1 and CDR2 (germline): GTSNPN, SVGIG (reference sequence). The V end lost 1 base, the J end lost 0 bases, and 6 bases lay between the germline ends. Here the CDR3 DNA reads TGTGCCTGGAGTGGGGGGTACCAAGAGACCCAGTACTTC. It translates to CAWSGGYQETQYF.

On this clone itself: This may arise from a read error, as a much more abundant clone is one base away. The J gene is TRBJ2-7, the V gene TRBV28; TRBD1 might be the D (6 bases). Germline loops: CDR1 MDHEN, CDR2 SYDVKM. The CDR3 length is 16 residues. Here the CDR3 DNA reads TGTGCCAGCAGTTTACGTGGGCAGGGGAGCTCCTACGGGCAGTACTTC. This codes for CASSLRGQGSSYGQYF. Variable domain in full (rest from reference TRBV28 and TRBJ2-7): DVKVTQSSRYLVKRTGEKVFLECVQDMDHENMFWYRQDPGLGLRLIYFSYDVKMKEKGDIPEGYSVSREKKERFSLILESASTNQTSMYLCASSLRGQGSSYGQYFGPGTRLTVT.

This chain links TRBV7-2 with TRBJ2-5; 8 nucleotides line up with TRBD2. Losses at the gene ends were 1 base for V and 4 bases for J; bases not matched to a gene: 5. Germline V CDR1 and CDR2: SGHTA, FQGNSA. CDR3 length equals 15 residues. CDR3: CASSLEGSGRETQYF. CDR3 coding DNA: TGTGCCAGCAGCTTAGAAGGCAGCGGGAGAGAGACCCAGTACTTC.